One and the same sample provided the 18 T cell receptor beta chains below, sequenced in a study of blood T cell repertoires in COVID-19. Some clones are missing from TCRdb's copy, which holds only in-frame ones; the method was immunoSEQ multiplex PCR. The sample shows a few hundred thousand clones, around 83% of them seen only once. Sequenced input: peripheral blood. The receptor source for this set is a woman aged 45 to 65 with COVID-19, enrolled during active disease.

V is TRBV15 and J is TRBJ1-5; unclear D gene. Germline V gene sequence: CDR1 LNHNV, CDR2 YYDKDF (reference sequence). Trimming left V 5 bases short and J 1 base short, with 27 bases between. The CDR3 runs to 20 residues. CDR3: CATSAMGDLAAAWSNQPQHF. The DNA for the CDR3 is TGTGCCACCAGCGCCATGGGAGATTTGGCCGCGGCCTGGAGCAATCAGCCCCAGCATTTT.

The J gene is TRBJ1-2, the V gene TRBV6-1, with D hard to call. The V and J ends lost 6 bases and 4 bases respectively, with 12 bases between them. The CDR3 is 13 residues long. Germline V gene lookup returns CDR1 MNHNS and CDR2 SASEGT. The CDR3 loop reads CASSQGSVYGYTF. The CDR3 DNA reads TGTGCCAGCAGCCAAGGGAGTGTCTATGGCTACACCTTC.

V is TRBV24-1 and J is TRBJ2-5, with TRBD2 matching 8 bases. Germline V gene data show CDR1 as KGHDR and CDR2 as SFDVKD. V was pared by 9 bases and J by 7 bases, with 12 bases of the junction left unmatched. The CDR3 extends over 14 amino acids. The CDR3 sequence is CATSAGEPLGTQYF. DNA of the CDR3: TGTGCCACCTCAGCGGGGGAACCCCTGGGGACCCAGTACTTC.

The chain joins TRBV19 to TRBJ1-1, with D possibly matching TRBD1 (6 bases). The CDR3 is 13 amino acids. CDR1 and CDR2 from the germline V gene are LNHDA and SQIVND (reference sequence). Deletions cut 3 bases from V and 5 bases from J, with 10 bases between. Here the CDR3 reads CASSMVQGTEAFF. The CDR3 coding sequence is TGTGCCAGTAGTATGGTGCAGGGGACTGAAGCTTTCTTT.

This clone was observed once. V usage is TRBV27 and J usage is TRBJ2-1; 12 nucleotides align to TRBD2. V shed 6 bases, J shed 7 bases, and the junction held 10 bases outside the gene matches. The CDR3 length is 16 residues. Per the germline V gene, CDR1 is MNHEY and CDR2 is SMNVEV (reference sequence). This CDR3 reads CASRLAGGFWGNEQFF. CDR3 bases: TGTGCCAGCAGACTAGCGGGGGGATTCTGGGGGAATGAGCAGTTCTTC.

The chain employs TRBV10-3 and TRBJ1-5, with 12 bases that match TRBD1. Trimming cost V 0 bases and J 5 bases; bases outside gene matches: 2. This CDR3 has 16 residues. CDR1 is ENHRY, CDR2 SYGVKD, per germline. Here the CDR3 DNA reads TGTGCCATCAGTGAGTCCTGGGACAGGGGGCATCAGCCCCAGCATTTT. Protein: CAISESWDRGHQPQHF.

V gene TRBV6-2 or TRBV6-3 combines with J gene TRBJ2-2; D ambiguous. The CDR3 is 14 residues long. Germline V gene data show CDR1 as MNHEY and CDR2 as SVGEGT. V lost 6 bases and J lost 5, with 13 bases in between. The CDR3 is CASSRLQQTGELFF. The CDR3 DNA is TGTGCCAGCAGCCGCTTACAACAAACCGGGGAGCTGTTTTTT.

This chain links TRBV19 with TRBJ1-3, with D uncertain. The CDR3 sequence is 16 residues long. The V and J ends lost 6 bases and 0 bases respectively, with 15 bases between them. Germline V CDR1 and CDR2: LNHDA, SQIVND (reference sequence). CDR3 residues: CASSTMSLASGNTIYF. CDR3 DNA sequence: TGTGCCAGTAGCACCATGTCTTTGGCCTCTGGAAACACCATATATTTT.

The chain recombines TRBV4-3 with TRBJ1-2; TRBD1 might be the D (6 bases). CDR1 and CDR2 (germline): LGHNA, YSLEER. This CDR3 spans 15 amino acids. V was pared by 0 bases and J by 6 bases, with 14 bases between. As DNA, the CDR3 is TGCGCCAGCAGCCAAGATAGCAGGGGTGGGGATGGCTACACCTTC. Amino acid sequence: CASSQDSRGGDGYTF.

V usage is TRBV30 and J usage is TRBJ2-3; D call uncertain. From germline, CDR1 is GTSNPN and CDR2 SVGIG (reference sequence). Trimming took off 0 bases at V and 2 bases at J, with 9 bases between the two ends. This CDR3 contains 14 residues. The CDR3 reads CAWSVRRTTDTQYF. CDR3 DNA: TGTGCCTGGAGTGTACGGAGAACCACAGATACGCAGTATTTT.

In regard to this clone: Relative to the germline gene, one junction end is altered; a read error may explain this. The rearrangement uses TRBV19 and TRBJ1-4; maybe TRBD1 (6 bases). The CDR3 consists of 13 residues. CDR1 and CDR2 from the germline V gene are LNHDA and SQIVND (reference sequence). The CDR3 DNA follows: TGTGCCAGTATGTGGGCAGGGGATGAGAAACTGTTTTTT. This encodes CASMWAGDEKLFF.

The rearrangement joins TRBV30 to TRBJ2-7; 7 bases align to TRBD2. The CDR3 has 13 residues. The germline V gene has CDR1 GTSNPN and CDR2 SVGIG (reference sequence). The V segment lost 0 bases and the J segment 3 bases; nucleotides outside the gene matches: 2. CDR3 bases: TGTGCCTGGAGTGTAGCTAGCGGCTACGAGCAGTACGTC. Translating gives CAWSVASGYEQYV.

The J gene is TRBJ1-4, the V gene TRBV11-2; 9 nucleotides agree with TRBD1. Trimming removed 5 bases from V and 10 bases from J; junction bases left unmatched: 11. The CDR3 has 15 residues. Germline CDR1 is SGHAT and CDR2 is FQNNGV. This CDR3 is CASSGSGQGLGKLFF. The CDR3 DNA sequence: TGTGCCAGCAGCGGGTCGGGACAGGGTTTAGGAAAACTGTTTTTT.

The V call is TRBV7-2, the J call TRBJ2-4; 8 bases are a match to TRBD2. From germline, CDR1 is SGHTA and CDR2 FQGNSA. The V and J ends lost 1 base and 13 bases, in that order; junction bases with no gene match: 6. The CDR3 runs to 13 residues. The CDR3 DNA sequence: TGTGCCAGCAGCTTAGAAGGCGGGGGGAACCAGTACTTC. It yields the protein CASSLEGGGNQYF.

The table lists this clone with a count of one. J is TRBJ1-2 and V is TRBV12-3 or TRBV12-4; no reliable D call. V was pared by 6 bases and J by 7 bases, with 15 bases between. The CDR3 has 13 residues. The CDR3 spells CASSSTASGGYTF. CDR3 bases: TGTGCCAGCAGCTCCACGGCCTCGGGTGGCTACACCTTC.

The chain employs TRBV5-1 and TRBJ2-3; D remains ambiguous. The CDR3 has 14 amino acids. The germline CDR1 and CDR2 sequences are SGHRS and YFSETQ. The V end was cut by 3 bases, the J end by 4 bases, with 12 bases between. The DNA of the CDR3 is TGCGCCAGCAGCTCGGTGAGCGCGGCAGATACGCAGTATTTT. Translation gives CASSSVSAADTQYF.

The chain uses TRBV29-1 and TRBJ2-7; D possibly corresponds to TRBD1 (5 bases). The CDR3 length is 13 residues. Trimming took off 2 bases at V and 7 bases at J, with 15 bases between the two ends. Per germline, CDR1 SQVTM and CDR2 ANQGSEA. The DNA of the CDR3 is TGCAGCGTTGAAACTCGACCAAGACAGGAGCAGTACGTC. This codes for CSVETRPRQEQYV.

The chain couples TRBV6-2 or TRBV6-3 to TRBJ2-1; tentative D call: TRBD2 (6 bases). V was clipped by 2 bases and J by 6 bases, with 11 bases between them. The CDR3 extends over 14 amino acids. CDR1 MNHEY and CDR2 SVGEGT come from the germline V gene. CDR3 bases: TGTGCCAGCAGTTACCTACTCGGGAGCAATGAGCAGTTCTTC. It codes for CASSYLLGSNEQFF.